What follows are 13 T cell receptor beta chains derived from one specimen sequenced in a study of blood T cell repertoires in COVID-19. Using immunoSEQ multiplex PCR, the repertoire was profiled, and TCRdb retains in-frame clones only, with some absent. Of 150,000 to 180,000 clones in the sample, around 83% were seen once. The sequenced sample consisted of peripheral blood. The receptors come from a woman aged 55-75 years with COVID-19, enrolled during active disease.

This clone was counted only a few times. V gene TRBV7-3 combines with J gene TRBJ2-1; tentatively, D is TRBD2 (6 bases). The V and J ends lost 5 bases and 7 bases respectively, with 18 bases between them. The length of the CDR3 is 15 residues. From germline, CDR1 is SGHTA and CDR2 FQGTGA. The CDR3 DNA reads TGTGCCAGCAGCCCTTATCAGGAGGGCCGGAATGAGCAGTTCTTC. Encoded protein: CASSPYQEGRNEQFF. Full variable domain (missing parts from reference TRBV7-3 and TRBJ2-1): GAGVSQTPSNKVTEKGKYVELRCDPISGHTALYWYRQSLGQGPEFLIYFQGTGAADDSGLPNDRFFAVRPEGSVSTLKIQRTERGDSAVYLCASSPYQEGRNEQFFGPGTRLTVL.

This clone showed up just a few times. The chain recombines TRBV4-1 with TRBJ1-3; the D gene is possibly TRBD1 (5 bases). The CDR3 runs 16 residues. Per germline, CDR1 MGHRA and CDR2 YSYEKL. Trimming took off 0 bases at V and 0 bases at J, with 9 bases between the two ends. CDR3 sequence: CASSQDITGSGNTIYF. The CDR3 nucleotides are TGCGCCAGCAGCCAAGATATAACAGGCTCTGGAAACACCATATATTTT.

Here the CDR3 reads CASSEQSRTEAFF. The CDR3 DNA follows: TGCGCCAGCAGTGAGCAGTCGAGGACTGAAGCTTTCTTT. The V gene is TRBV10-2, the J gene TRBJ1-1; D unclear. The CDR3 runs to 13 residues. Per the germline V gene, CDR1 is WSHSY and CDR2 is SAAADI. The germline V and J ends were trimmed by 2 bases and 5 bases, with 9 bases remaining between them.

This chain joins TRBV15 and TRBJ1-2; D remains unclear. V dropped 4 bases and J dropped 4 bases, with 4 bases sitting between them. Germline CDR1 LNHNV, CDR2 YYDKDF (reference sequence). The CDR3 runs 11 residues. Here the CDR3 reads CATSNFYGYTF. CDR3 coding DNA: TGTGCCACCAGCAACTTCTATGGCTACACCTTC.

The gene calls are TRBV2 and TRBJ1-2, with D perhaps TRBD1 (6 bases). The CDR3 is 13 residues long. Between the trimmed V and J ends, which lost 3 bases and 3 bases, there was a span of 8 bases. In germline, CDR1 is SNHLY, CDR2 FYNNEI. The CDR3 reads CASSDNRDYGYTF. CDR3 in DNA: TGTGCCAGCAGTGACAACAGGGACTATGGCTACACCTTC.

This sequence joins TRBV11-3 and TRBJ2-1; 10 bases match TRBD2. V shed 0 bases and J 4 bases; nucleotides not matched to a gene: 3. The V gene's germline CDR1 is SGHNT and CDR2 YENEEA. The CDR3 is made up of 16 amino acids. In DNA, the CDR3 is TGTGCCAGCAGCTTAGATATAGCGGGAGGTTACAATGAGCAGTTCTTC. Protein product: CASSLDIAGGYNEQFF.

The chain carries TRBV6-5 and TRBJ2-1; TRBD1 might be the D (7 bases). The CDR3 consists of 14 residues. The V end lost 10 bases, the J end lost 7 bases, and 20 bases lay between the germline ends. Per the germline V gene, CDR1 is MNHEY and CDR2 is SVGAGI. CDR3 amino acids: CAIGEEGARNEQFF. In DNA, the CDR3 is TGTGCCATTGGCGAGGAGGGGGCTAGGAATGAGCAGTTCTTC.

The V gene is TRBV4-2, the J gene TRBJ2-7; 12 bases line up with TRBD2. Germline V CDR1 and CDR2: LGHNA, YNFKEQ. Losses at the gene ends were 2 bases for V and 3 bases for J; bases not matched to a gene: 11. The CDR3 is made up of 18 amino acids. The CDR3 DNA follows: TGTGCCAGCAGCCAAATGCGGACTAGCGGGATTTTATTCTACGAGCAGTACTTC. Residues: CASSQMRTSGILFYEQYF.

The chain carries TRBV5-5 and TRBJ2-7; 7 bases map to TRBD2. In germline, CDR1 is SGHKS, CDR2 YYEKEE (reference sequence). The trim removed 2 bases at V and 3 bases at J, leaving 5 bases unmatched. The length of the CDR3 is 14 residues. The CDR3 nucleotides are TGTGCCAGCAGCTTTGGGGGGGAGGTCTACGAGCAGTACTTC. Encoded protein: CASSFGGEVYEQYF.

The chain uses TRBV7-2 and TRBJ1-2, with 7 bases identical to TRBD1. V lost 4 bases and J lost 0; bases outside the gene matches: 5. CDR1 SGHTA and CDR2 FQGNSA come from the germline V gene. CDR3 length equals 15 residues. The CDR3 sequence: CASSSGTVANYGYTF. CDR3 sequence (DNA): TGTGCCAGCAGCTCGGGGACAGTAGCTAACTATGGCTACACCTTC.

The chain joins TRBV6-5 to TRBJ1-5, with TRBD1 identical over 8 bases. CDR3 length: 15 residues. CDR1 is MNHEY and CDR2 is SVGAGI in the germline V gene. With 6 bases clipped from V and 7 bases from J, the junction kept 11 bases outside the gene matches. CDR3 region: CASSPTPGQEQPQHF. CDR3 nucleotides: TGTGCCAGCAGCCCAACTCCGGGACAGGAGCAGCCCCAGCATTTT.

This clone was counted only a few times. The CDR3 sequence is CASSLESMQPQHF. The CDR3 DNA sequence: TGTGCCAGCAGCTTAGAAAGCATGCAGCCCCAGCATTTT. This chain joins TRBV7-9 and TRBJ1-5; no firm D call. Germline CDR1 SEHNR, CDR2 FQNEAQ (reference sequence). The CDR3 runs 13 residues. V shed 1 base and J shed 7 bases, with 8 bases lying between them.

V gene TRBV19 combines with J gene TRBJ2-2, with 9 bases that match TRBD1. CDR3 length: 14 residues. The germline V gene encodes CDR1 LNHDA and CDR2 SQIVND (reference sequence). The V segment lost 6 bases and the J segment 5 bases; nucleotides outside the gene matches: 4. The DNA of the CDR3 is TGTGCCAGTAGACTGGACAGGGGAACCGGGGAGCTGTTTTTT. Its protein product is CASRLDRGTGELFF.